Sequencing of this T cell receptor beta chain was carried out in a study of shared clonotypes between healthy human individuals. Measured with immunoSEQ multiplex PCR; TCRdb has only the in-frame clones, and not every one. The sample gives a few million clones, around nine tenths of which show up once; over 0.12% is in the top ten. This clone was found once. Other DNA sequences in the same sample also yield this CDR3. The CDR3 spans 15 residues. The germline V gene has CDR1 SGHRS and CDR2 YFSETQ. Trimming shortened V by 2 bases and J by 5 bases, and 13 bases separated the two germline ends. Only Caucasian adults living in Nashville, Tennessee made up the donor group. From CD4+ cells came CD45RA+ naive and CD45RA-negative memory subsets.

The TCR sequence derives from a man younger than 35 in good health. Sequencing was performed on naive CD4+ T cells sorted from blood. Subset specified: CD45RA+ positively selected. This chain uses TRBV5-1 with TRBJ2-2; D is tentatively TRBD1 or TRBD2 (7 bases each). The CDR3 here is CASSLTGEGTGELFF. The CDR3, as DNA: TGCGCCAGCAGCTTAACAGGGGAGGGGACCGGGGAGCTGTTTTTT.